This entry lists 14 T cell receptor beta chains sequenced from one sample in a study of cytomegalovirus exposure and HLA in healthy donors. PCR used 60 Vbeta primers and 13 Jbeta primers. This table comes from immunoSEQ multiplex PCR, and its TCRdb copy is limited to in-frame clones, with some not included. The data hold around 110,000 clones, with roughly four fifths observed a single time. The sample taken for sequencing was PBMCs. These receptors came from a woman aged 18-29 years in good health and CMV-seronegative.

This clone was seen only once. This rearrangement joins TRBV6-5 to TRBJ1-1, with D perhaps matching TRBD1 (5 bases). From germline, CDR1 is MNHEY and CDR2 SVGAGI. Trimming took 5 bases from V and 0 from J, leaving 13 bases between them. This CDR3 comprises 15 residues. In DNA form, the CDR3 reads TGTGCCAGCAGTACATTGGGGGGTTTGAACACTGAAGCTTTCTTT. Translating gives CASSTLGGLNTEAFF.

The rearrangement uses TRBV9 and TRBJ1-1, with TRBD1 identical over 9 bases. The CDR3 has 15 residues. CDR1 is SGDLS, CDR2 YYNGEE, per germline. With V trimmed by 4 bases and J by 3 bases, 7 bases remained unmatched. CDR3 amino acids: CASSTRTGADTEAFF. CDR3 DNA sequence: TGTGCCAGCAGCACCCGGACAGGGGCGGACACTGAAGCTTTCTTT.

The rearrangement joins TRBV2 to TRBJ2-2; a possible D gene is TRBD1 (5 bases). The CDR3 is 12 residues long. The germline V gene encodes CDR1 SNHLY and CDR2 FYNNEI. Trimming stripped 7 bases from V and 6 bases from J, with 9 bases between. Here the CDR3 reads CASNRQSGELFF. The CDR3 nucleotides are TGTGCCAGCAATCGACAGTCCGGGGAGCTGTTTTTT.

Details on this clone: One end of the junction does not line up with germline, which may come from a read error. V gene TRBV30 combines with J gene TRBJ1-3, with unresolved D. Germline values: CDR1 GTSNPN, CDR2 SVGIG (reference sequence). This CDR3 comprises 11 residues. The CDR3 nucleotides are TGTGCCTGGCGGCGAGGCAGCGACCTAGATTTT. Protein: CAWRRGSDLDF.

The chain employs TRBV9 and TRBJ2-2; TRBD1 might be the D (5 bases). There are 15 residues in the CDR3. Trimming pared 5 bases from V and 0 bases from J, leaving 11 bases between. Germline V gives CDR1 SGDLS, CDR2 YYNGEE. The DNA for the CDR3 is TGTGCCAGCAGTGGAACAGGTTCGAACACCGGGGAGCTGTTTTTT. Amino acids: CASSGTGSNTGELFF. Drawing the rest from reference TRBV9 and TRBJ2-2, the complete variable domain is DSGVTQTPKHLITATGQRVTLRCSPRSGDLSVYWYQQSLDQGLQFLIQYYNGEERAKGNILERFSAQQFPDLHSELNLSSLELGDSALYFCASSGTGSNTGELFFGEGSRLTVL.

V and J are TRBV25-1 and TRBJ1-1; 9 bases match TRBD1. The length of the CDR3 is 18 residues. Unmatched junction bases numbered 9, after V lost 0 bases and J lost 1 base. CDR1 is MGHDK, CDR2 SYGVNS, per germline. The CDR3 nucleotides read TGTGCCAGCAGTGAATATAGGGGGACAGGGTCACGGAACACTGAAGCTTTCTTT. Translating gives CASSEYRGTGSRNTEAFF.

The chain recombines TRBV28 with TRBJ1-4, with D unclear. With 4 bases removed from V and 0 bases from J, the gap between germline ends came to 21 bases. The CDR3 sequence is 19 residues long. Per germline, CDR1 MDHEN and CDR2 SYDVKM. The CDR3 loop is CASSSTLGAGFATNEKLFF. The CDR3 DNA sequence: TGTGCCAGCAGTTCGACACTAGGAGCAGGCTTTGCAACTAATGAAAAACTGTTTTTT.

The rearrangement joins TRBV29-1 to TRBJ2-1; no clear D. Germline V CDR1 and CDR2: SQVTM, ANQGSEA. The length of the CDR3 is 10 residues. V was shortened by 6 bases and J by 6 bases, with 6 bases between the two germline ends. The CDR3 spells CSVSGNEQFF. The CDR3 DNA follows: TGCAGCGTGTCGGGCAATGAGCAGTTCTTC.

The chain recombines TRBV30 with TRBJ2-3; 9 positions match TRBD2. CDR1 and CDR2 from the germline V gene are GTSNPN and SVGIG (reference sequence). CDR3 length equals 14 residues. Trimming removed 5 bases from V and 6 bases from J; junction bases left unmatched: 9. As DNA, the CDR3 is TGTGCCTGGGGCGGCGGGGGGGCCTGGGATACGCAGTATTTT. Protein sequence: CAWGGGGAWDTQYF.

The V call is TRBV6-5, the J call TRBJ1-1, with a possible D match to TRBD1 (5 bases). CDR3 size: 15 residues. Trimming shortened V by 6 bases and J by 5 bases, and 19 bases separated the two germline ends. CDR1 and CDR2 (germline): MNHEY, SVGAGI. As DNA, the CDR3 is TGTGCCAGCAGCGGCCCCGGAGGGGAAGGTACTGAAGCTTTCTTT. This codes for CASSGPGGEGTEAFF.

The chain uses TRBV6-5 and TRBJ1-2; possible D gene TRBD1, 5 bases. In germline, CDR1 is MNHEY, CDR2 SVGAGI. V gave up 2 bases and J gave up 7 bases, with 5 bases separating them. CDR3 length: 11 residues. CDR3 coding DNA: TGTGCCAGCAGTTACGGGGCTGGCTACACCTTC. Amino acids: CASSYGAGYTF.

This clone showed up just once. The gene calls are TRBV7-2 and TRBJ1-1, with 7 bases fitting TRBD1. Losses at the gene ends were 3 bases for V and 3 bases for J; bases not matched to a gene: 10. The germline gives CDR1 SGHTA, CDR2 FQGNSA. This CDR3 region has 16 residues. The CDR3 DNA reads as TGTGCCAGCAGCTTCACCGGGTTGACAGGGTACACTGAAGCTTTCTTT. It yields the protein CASSFTGLTGYTEAFF.

The chain links TRBV15 to TRBJ1-2; perhaps TRBD1 as D (5 bases). There are 16 residues in the CDR3. V was shortened by 0 bases and J by 0 bases, with 11 bases between the two germline ends. CDR1 is LNHNV, CDR2 YYDKDF, per germline (reference sequence). CDR3 region: CATSRDQQGANYGYTF. CDR3 DNA sequence: TGTGCCACCAGCAGAGATCAGCAGGGCGCTAACTATGGCTACACCTTC.

This chain joins TRBV5-1 and TRBJ2-5; perhaps TRBD2 as D (7 bases). V lost 5 bases, J lost 5 bases, and 19 bases lay in between. The germline gives CDR1 SGHRS, CDR2 YFSETQ. This CDR3 is 15 amino acids long. The chain's CDR3 is CASSRIQGGRETQYF. The DNA for the CDR3 is TGCGCCAGCAGTCGTATACAGGGAGGGAGGGAGACCCAGTACTTC. Supplemented by reference TRBV5-1 and TRBJ2-5, the full variable domain reads KAGVTQTPRYLIKTRGQQVTLSCSPISGHRSVSWYQQTPGQGLQFLFEYFSETQRNKGNFPGRFSGRQFSNSRSEMNVSTLELGDSALYLCASSRIQGGRETQYFGPGTRLLVL.